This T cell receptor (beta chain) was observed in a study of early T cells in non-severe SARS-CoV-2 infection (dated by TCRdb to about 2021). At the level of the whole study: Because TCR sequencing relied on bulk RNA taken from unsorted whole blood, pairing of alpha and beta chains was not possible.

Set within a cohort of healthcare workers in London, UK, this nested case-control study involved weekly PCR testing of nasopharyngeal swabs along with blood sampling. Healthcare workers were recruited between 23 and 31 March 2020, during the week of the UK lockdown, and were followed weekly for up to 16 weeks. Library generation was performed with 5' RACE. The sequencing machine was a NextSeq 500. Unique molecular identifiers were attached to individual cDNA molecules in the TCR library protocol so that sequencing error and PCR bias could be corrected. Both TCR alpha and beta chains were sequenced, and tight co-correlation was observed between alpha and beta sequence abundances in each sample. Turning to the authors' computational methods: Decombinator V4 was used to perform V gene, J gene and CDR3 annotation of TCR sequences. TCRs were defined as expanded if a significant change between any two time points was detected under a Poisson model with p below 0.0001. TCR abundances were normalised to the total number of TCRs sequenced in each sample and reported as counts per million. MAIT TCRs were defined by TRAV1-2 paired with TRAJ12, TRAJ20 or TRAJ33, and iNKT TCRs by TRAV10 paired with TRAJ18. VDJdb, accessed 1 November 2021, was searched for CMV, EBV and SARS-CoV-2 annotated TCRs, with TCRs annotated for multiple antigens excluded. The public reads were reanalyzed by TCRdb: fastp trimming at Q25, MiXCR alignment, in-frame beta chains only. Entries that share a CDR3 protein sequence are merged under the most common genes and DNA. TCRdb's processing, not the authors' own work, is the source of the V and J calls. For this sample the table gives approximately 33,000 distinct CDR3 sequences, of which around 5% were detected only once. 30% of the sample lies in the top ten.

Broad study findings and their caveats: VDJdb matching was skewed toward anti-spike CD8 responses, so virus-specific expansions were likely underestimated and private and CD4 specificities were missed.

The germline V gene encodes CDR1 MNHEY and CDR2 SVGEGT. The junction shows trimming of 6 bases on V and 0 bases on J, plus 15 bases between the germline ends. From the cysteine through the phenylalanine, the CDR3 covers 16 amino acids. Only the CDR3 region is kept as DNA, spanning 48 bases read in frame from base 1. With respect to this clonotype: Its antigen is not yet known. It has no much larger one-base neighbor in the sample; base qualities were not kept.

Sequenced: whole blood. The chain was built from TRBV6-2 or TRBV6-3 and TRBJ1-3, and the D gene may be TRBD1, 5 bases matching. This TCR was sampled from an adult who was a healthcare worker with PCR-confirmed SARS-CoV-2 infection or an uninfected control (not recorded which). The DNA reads TGTGCCAGCAGCCGCCGGGACGTCCGCTCTGGAAACACCATATATTTT. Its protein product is CASSRRDVRSGNTIYF.